These 3 T cell receptor beta chains were sequenced from one sample in a study of cytomegalovirus exposure and HLA in healthy donors. Produced via immunoSEQ multiplex PCR; TCRdb's table is partial and in-frame only. The sample holds hundreds of thousands of clones, roughly nine tenths seen once. Sequencing was done on a sample of PBMCs. These receptors were obtained from a man in his late teens or twenties in good health and CMV-seropositive.

The genes are TRBV19 and TRBJ2-1, with D hard to call. The length of the CDR3 is 12 residues. V gave up 6 bases and J gave up 3 bases, with 6 bases separating them. CDR1 LNHDA and CDR2 SQIVND come from the germline V gene (reference sequence). The CDR3 DNA is TGTGCCAGTAGCCACTACTACAATGAGCAGTTCTTC. It is translated as CASSHYYNEQFF. Looking up the rest from reference TRBV19 and TRBJ2-1 gives the full variable domain: DGGITQSPKYLFRKEGQNVTLSCEQNLNHDAMYWYRQDPGQGLRLIYYSQIVNDFQKGDIAEGYSVSREKKESFPLTVTSAQKNPTAFYLCASSHYYNEQFFGPGTRLTVL.

This chain links TRBV7-9 with TRBJ2-7; no definite D call. The CDR3 totals 11 residues. The V gene's germline CDR1 is SEHNR and CDR2 FQNEAQ (reference sequence). The V end was cut by 5 bases, the J end by 0 bases, with 2 bases between. The CDR3 coding sequence is TGTGCCAGCAGCCCCTCCTACGAGCAGTACTTC. Residues: CASSPSYEQYF.

This clone was seen a few times. The CDR3 protein is CASSVSTYEQYF. CDR3 bases: TGTGCCAGCAGTGTGTCCACCTACGAGCAGTACTTC. The chain combines TRBV2 with TRBJ2-7; D remains ambiguous. The CDR3 contains 12 residues. Germline V lookup: CDR1 SNHLY, CDR2 FYNNEI. V was shortened by 4 bases and J by 2 bases, with 6 bases between the two germline ends.